This T cell receptor (beta chain) is drawn from a study of CD8 T cells in ankylosing spondylitis. TCRdb re-analysed the 5' RACE reads in MiXCR, keeping a single row per CDR3 protein. There are around 320,000 distinct CDR3 sequences in the sample; less than 25% occur only once, and 3.5% lies in the top ten. The V end lost 2 bases, the J end lost 10 bases, and 18 bases lay between the germline ends. The CDR3 is 15 residues long. Germline V gene sequence: CDR1 MNHEY, CDR2 SVGAGI. Sequencing was carried out using blood, either unsorted or a sorted T cell fraction (not recorded which). The rearrangement uses TRBV6-5 and TRBJ2-1; possibly TRBD2 for D (7 bases). The sequence came from a female donor with ankylosing spondylitis or in good health (not recorded which). The CDR3 sequence is CASSYPRGGREEQFF. CDR3 DNA sequence: TGTGCCAGCAGTTACCCGAGGGGGGGAAGAGAGGAGCAGTTCTTC.